This TCR beta chain was observed in a study of cytomegalovirus exposure and HLA in healthy donors (dated by TCRdb to the late 2010s). Turning to the overall study: A later analysis indicated that the roughly 130 validation repertoires were generated on the platform also employed for the 670 or so repertoires of the first cohort. The study aimed to test whether cataloging public T cell receptors could reveal signatures of past pathogen exposure. A separate validation cohort of 100 to 150 different subjects was used in addition to the roughly 700-subject first cohort. High-throughput TCR immunosequencing, statistical association of individual TCRs with disease status, and machine learning were combined to predict cytomegalovirus infection status. Here is what the overall study found, with its caveats: The classifier was reported to diagnose cytomegalovirus status with high specificity and sensitivity in both the original cohort and the validation cohort. The validation cohort had no HLA typing available for a later analysis, so co-occurrence within that cohort was assessed over all 110 or so repertoires. The study gave a list of 150 to 200 TCR beta chains associated with cytomegalovirus. The authors suggested that the approach could potentially be generalized to other disease states and immunological phenotypes. Most TCR sequences were seen in very few donors, while some public TCRs were found in many individuals. A later analysis found that TCRs clustered in the first cohort also tended to co-occur in the approximately 120 validation repertoires, with 90% to 95% of cluster scores above 0. In vitro tests confirmed that a few of the cytomegalovirus-associated TCR beta chains recognize cytomegalovirus antigens.

V is clipped by 8 bases and J by 2 bases, and the sequence between their germline boundaries is 7 bases long. CDR1 and CDR2 are read off the germline V gene as SNHLY and FYNNEI. Its CDR3 holds 13 amino acids, cysteine through phenylalanine. Solely the CDR3 DNA is kept, with 39 bases framed from the first base. Comment on this clone: There is no known antigen for this receptor. No base quality information exists; no much larger clone differs at one position.

Donors formed part of the validation cohort, which comprised about 120 subjects and was distinct from the first cohort of 550 to 850 subjects. Library prep was done by the immunoSEQ multiplex PCR assay. Concerning the study's data processing: A statistical classification framework was developed to diagnose cytomegalovirus status using the catalog of TCR beta chain sequences. TCRdb's version of the immuneACCESS table is confined to in-frame rearrangements and falls short of the full clone set. An unresolved V gene accounts for under half of the shortfall where checked; the remainder is of unknown origin. The D gene and trimming were derived from the DNA, and the V and J assignments and clone size from that table. The sample table contains more than 110,000 clones; only one count was recorded for roughly 86% of them. Under 1.5% of the sample is in the top ten clones.

The sequence is built from TRBV2 and TRBJ2-6, with the D gene uncertain. This TCR was sampled from a young woman in good health and CMV-seronegative. The sample was PBMCs. The encoded CDR3 is CASEMAGANVLTF. The nucleotide sequence is given as TGTGCCAGCGAGATGGCTGGGGCCAACGTCCTGACTTTC.